This passage covers 22 T cell receptor beta chains from one sample sequenced in a study of patients and donors after allogeneic stem cell transplantation. TCRdb re-called the RT-PCR reads through MiXCR, storing one row per CDR3 protein. The repertoire holds 200,000 to 250,000 distinct CDR3 sequences, with roughly two fifths as singletons. Sequencing was performed on blood, either unsorted or a sorted T cell fraction (not recorded which). All receptors derive from a human donor who was either an allogeneic HSCT recipient or a stem cell or donor lymphocyte infusion donor (not recorded which). It is not recorded whose cells these are; they may come from a transplant donor.

A few counts support this clonotype. The chain uses TRBV2 and TRBJ1-2, with D possibly matching TRBD1 (5 bases). This CDR3 has 12 amino acids. V was shortened by 7 bases and J by 9 bases, with 15 bases between the two germline ends. Germline V gives CDR1 SNHLY, CDR2 FYNNEI. This CDR3 reads CASTTGLGRYTF. CDR3 bases: TGTGCCAGCACGACCGGATTGGGGCGCTACACCTTC.

This clonotype was observed a few times. This chain connects TRBV5-5 to TRBJ2-7; perhaps TRBD1 as D (6 bases). The V gene's germline CDR1 is SGHKS and CDR2 YYEKEE (reference sequence). CDR3 length: 14 amino acids. Trimming took 2 bases from V and 0 from J, leaving 9 bases between them. CDR3 nucleotide sequence: TGTGCCAGCAGCTTAAGGACAGACTCCTACGAGCAGTACTTC. Its translation: CASSLRTDSYEQYF. The whole variable domain, remainder taken from reference TRBV5-5 and TRBJ2-7, is DAGVTQSPTHLIKTRGQQVTLRCSPISGHKSVSWYQQVLGQGPQFIFQYYEKEERGRGNFPDRFSARQFPNYSSELNVNALLLGDSALYLCASSLRTDSYEQYFGPGTRLTVT.

This clonotype was detected a few times. The rearrangement uses TRBV12-3 or TRBV12-4 and TRBJ2-3; D gene uncertain. V dropped 3 bases and J dropped 3 bases, with 4 bases sitting between them. The CDR3 sequence is 12 residues long. CDR3 protein: CASSFPTDTQYF. CDR3 nucleotides: TGTGCCAGCAGTTTTCCGACAGATACGCAGTATTTT.

V usage is TRBV7-6 and J usage is TRBJ1-1; a possible D gene is TRBD1 (6 bases). Trimming removed 5 bases at V and 1 base at J, with 14 bases between. Germline assignment: CDR1 SGHVS and CDR2 FNYEAQ. This CDR3 comprises 15 residues. Written as DNA, the CDR3 is TGTGCCAGCAGCCTGGACAGCCTGGGGAACACTGAAGCTTTCTTT. This translates into CASSLDSLGNTEAFF.

The chain has TRBV12-3 or TRBV12-4 and TRBJ2-3, with D possibly being TRBD1 or TRBD2 (5 bases each). The length of the CDR3 is 15 residues. V was clipped by 6 bases and J by 3 bases, with 16 bases between them. The CDR3, as DNA: TGTGCCAGCAGCCGGGACCCCAAGAGGACAGATACGCAGTATTTT. Its protein is CASSRDPKRTDTQYF.

This chain links TRBV6-2 or TRBV6-3 with TRBJ2-7; no clear D gene. The germline CDR1 and CDR2 sequences are MNHEY and SVGEGT. The V gene lost 2 bases and the J gene lost 1 base, with 9 bases spanning the gap. The CDR3 covers 14 residues. CDR3 loop: CASSYVFGSYEQYF. Here the CDR3 DNA reads TGTGCCAGCAGTTACGTCTTCGGGTCCTACGAGCAGTACTTC.

The V call is TRBV12-3 or TRBV12-4, the J call TRBJ1-3, with TRBD1 matching over 7 bases. This CDR3 is built from 15 residues. Trimming at V came to 5 bases and at J to 2 bases, leaving 6 bases not matched to a gene. The DNA for the CDR3 is TGTGCCAGCAGTGTGGACAGGTTGGCTGGAAACACCATATATTTT. The encoded protein is CASSVDRLAGNTIYF.

V usage is TRBV5-1 and J usage is TRBJ1-2; no reliable D call. This CDR3 comprises 12 residues. The V gene lost 2 bases and the J gene lost 4 bases, with 6 bases spanning the gap. Germline values: CDR1 SGHRS, CDR2 YFSETQ. The CDR3 here is CASSFFGYGYTF. The CDR3 nucleotides read TGCGCCAGCAGCTTCTTCGGCTATGGCTACACCTTC. The full variable domain, completed using reference TRBV5-1 and TRBJ1-2, is KAGVTQTPRYLIKTRGQQVTLSCSPISGHRSVSWYQQTPGQGLQFLFEYFSETQRNKGNFPGRFSGRQFSNSRSEMNVSTLELGDSALYLCASSFFGYGYTFGSGTRLTVV.

This clonotype came up a few times. The chain joins TRBV5-1 to TRBJ2-3; D is unclear. The CDR3 contains 14 residues. With 0 bases removed from V and 2 bases from J, the gap between germline ends came to 7 bases. Looked up from germline, CDR1 is SGHRS and CDR2 is YFSETQ. The CDR3 DNA reads TGCGCCAGCAGCTTGGACCGCCCCACAGATACGCAGTATTTT. This sequence encodes CASSLDRPTDTQYF.

This clonotype was detected only a few times. V usage is TRBV10-3 and J usage is TRBJ1-3; D is uncertain. The V and J ends lost 4 bases and 2 bases respectively, with 12 bases between them. Germline V gives CDR1 ENHRY, CDR2 SYGVKD. This CDR3 contains 15 residues. This CDR3 reads CAISGREIPGNTIYF. CDR3 coding DNA: TGTGCCATCAGTGGAAGGGAAATTCCTGGAAACACCATATATTTT.

The rearrangement links TRBV4-3 to TRBJ2-7, with 10 bases fitting TRBD2. Germline-derived CDR1 and CDR2 are LGHNA and YSLEER. This CDR3 spans 16 amino acids. The trim removed 0 bases at V and 3 bases at J, leaving 5 bases unmatched. The CDR3 region is CASSQDYSGGSYEQYF. DNA of the CDR3: TGCGCCAGCAGCCAAGATTATAGCGGGGGGAGCTACGAGCAGTACTTC.

In its sample, this clonotype was seen a few times. V and J are TRBV20-1 and TRBJ2-5, with D possibly TRBD2 on 5 matching bases. In germline, CDR1 is DFQATT, CDR2 SNEGSKA (reference sequence). The CDR3 consists of 12 residues. V shed 1 base and J shed 3 bases, with 6 bases lying between them. CDR3 sequence (DNA): TGCAGTGCTAGAGCGGGGAAAGAGACCCAGTACTTC. This encodes CSARAGKETQYF.

The genes are TRBV6-4 and TRBJ2-2; the match to TRBD1 covers 8 bases. V was clipped by 6 bases and J by 0 bases; unmatched bases: 3. The CDR3 length is 15 residues. CDR1 and CDR2 from the germline V gene are MRHNA and SNTAGT. CDR3 nucleotides: TGTGCCAGCAGCCAGACAGGGGCGAACACCGGGGAGCTGTTTTTT. It codes for CASSQTGANTGELFF.

This clonotype came up a few times. This chain links TRBV28 with TRBJ1-4; unclear D gene. Germline-derived CDR1 and CDR2 are MDHEN and SYDVKM. Trimming cost V 4 bases and J 8 bases, with 14 bases left between them. CDR3 length: 14 amino acids. CDR3 amino acids: CASSSRREWEKLFF. For the CDR3, the DNA is TGTGCCAGCAGTTCGAGGCGCGAATGGGAAAAACTGTTTTTT.

The V call is TRBV27, the J call TRBJ1-2; TRBD1 is a possible D gene (5 bases). Germline lookup yields CDR1 MNHEY and CDR2 SMNVEV (reference sequence). This CDR3 is built from 15 residues. V lost 1 base to trimming and J lost 2 bases, with 11 bases between them. The CDR3 sequence is CASSLFGTANYGYTF. The CDR3 region has the DNA TGTGCCAGCAGTTTATTCGGGACCGCGAACTATGGCTACACCTTC.

This clonotype was seen a handful of times. The chain uses TRBV6-1 and TRBJ1-4; unclear D gene. Germline lookup yields CDR1 MNHNS and CDR2 SASEGT. V lost 2 bases and J lost 11, with 15 bases in between. CDR3 size: 14 residues. The CDR3 DNA sequence: TGTGCCAGCAGTGAACGAAGAGCCGGAGACAAACTGTTTTTT. It encodes CASSERRAGDKLFF.

V is TRBV11-1 and J is TRBJ2-5; TRBD1 might be the D (6 bases). The germline V gene has CDR1 SGHAT and CDR2 FQDESV (reference sequence). The CDR3 has 15 residues. The germline V and J ends were trimmed by 1 base and 2 bases, with 11 bases remaining between them. CDR3 nucleotide sequence: TGTGCCAGCAGCTTAGTACGGACAGCACAAGAGACCCAGTACTTC. This gives the protein CASSLVRTAQETQYF.

This clonotype showed up just a few times. The chain joins TRBV6-2 or TRBV6-3 to TRBJ1-2, with D unresolved. Per germline, CDR1 MNHEY and CDR2 SVGEGT. The CDR3 length is 12 residues. Trimming stripped 2 bases from V and 7 bases from J, with 8 bases between. In DNA form, the CDR3 reads TGTGCCAGCAGTTACGTTGTCGGTGGCTACACCTTC. Amino acid sequence: CASSYVVGGYTF.

This clonotype appeared a few times. This chain connects TRBV7-2 to TRBJ1-1; 10 bases fit TRBD1. J gave up 0 bases and V 3 bases, and 1 base lay outside the gene matches. The CDR3 loop spans 15 amino acids. Germline V gene data show CDR1 as SGHTA and CDR2 as FQGNSA. The CDR3 DNA sequence: TGTGCCAGCAGCTTGACAGGGGGCATGAACACTGAAGCTTTCTTT. Translating it yields CASSLTGGMNTEAFF.

V and J are TRBV5-1 and TRBJ1-4, with 7 bases identical to TRBD1. Germline V gives CDR1 SGHRS, CDR2 YFSETQ. There are 15 residues in the CDR3. With 4 bases clipped from V and 5 bases from J, the junction kept 8 bases outside the gene matches. In nucleotides, the CDR3 is TGCGCCAGCAGCAACCAGACAGGGTGGAATGAAAAACTGTTTTTT. Amino acids: CASSNQTGWNEKLFF.

This clonotype occurred many times. The J gene is TRBJ1-1, the V gene TRBV7-6, with D possibly matching TRBD1 (5 bases). This CDR3 spans 15 amino acids. Germline assignment: CDR1 SGHVS and CDR2 FNYEAQ. Between the trimmed V and J ends, which lost 5 bases and 7 bases, there was a span of 20 bases. The CDR3 region is CASSPSIGRDVEAFF. The CDR3 nucleotides read TGTGCCAGCAGCCCCTCAATCGGGAGGGACGTTGAAGCTTTCTTT.

The chain links TRBV6-1 to TRBJ1-2; the D is unclear. Germline V gene sequence: CDR1 MNHNS, CDR2 SASEGT. This CDR3 is 12 amino acids long. V lost 1 base to trimming and J lost 4 bases, with 4 bases between them. The CDR3 DNA follows: TGTGCCAGCAGTGAAGACCGCTATGGCTACACCTTC. Translation gives CASSEDRYGYTF.